Listed here are 7 T cell receptor beta chains from one sample, sequenced in a study of shared clonotypes between healthy human individuals (dated by TCRdb to about 2020). The library was generated by the immunoSEQ multiplex PCR assay. The immuneACCESS repertoire file appears here via TCRdb, limited to in-frame rearrangements. These files lack a portion of the clones; in checked studies, under half of the deficit traces to unresolved V genes, and the cause of the others is not known. The sample has 2,500,000 or so clones on record, less than 95% of them singletons. The ten largest clonotypes hold 0.37% of the sample. The source material was naive CD4+ T cells from PBMCs. Taken with the paper, the label for cell subset or site translates to: CD45RA+ positively selected. These receptors all come from a man aged 18 to 29 in good health. Some clones in this sample may be carry-over from other donors' samples.

This chain uses TRBV6-1 with TRBJ2-3; D call uncertain. V lost 2 bases to trimming and J lost 1 base, with 7 bases between them. CDR1 is MNHNS, CDR2 SASEGT, per germline. CDR3 length: 14 residues. CDR3 nucleotide sequence: TGTGCCAGCAGTGAAAGGCTAGGCACAGATACGCAGTATTTT. Translating it yields CASSERLGTDTQYF.

The rearrangement uses TRBV7-2 and TRBJ1-1, with TRBD1 matching over 8 bases. Trimming took 4 bases from V and 3 from J; bases not matched to a gene: 7. Germline V lookup: CDR1 SGHTA, CDR2 FQGNSA. The CDR3 is 15 amino acids. CDR3 sequence reads: CASSYLGTGDTEAFF. The DNA of the CDR3 is TGTGCCAGCAGCTATCTAGGGACAGGTGACACTGAAGCTTTCTTT.

This chain connects TRBV18 to TRBJ2-3; D is ambiguous. CDR3 length: 15 amino acids. V dropped 4 bases and J dropped 0 bases, with 11 bases sitting between them. CDR1 and CDR2 from the germline V gene are KGHSH and LQKENI. CDR3 bases: TGTGCCAGCTCACAGACGGCAACTAGCACAGATACGCAGTATTTT. Its protein is CASSQTATSTDTQYF. Together with reference TRBV18 and TRBJ2-3, the CDR3 gives the full variable domain: NAGVMQNPRHLVRRRGQEARLRCSPMKGHSHVYWYRQLPEEGLKFMVYLQKENIIDESGMPKERFSAEFPKEGPSILRIQQVVRGDSAAYFCASSQTATSTDTQYFGPGTRLTVL.

The chain recombines TRBV11-3 with TRBJ2-4, with D perhaps matching TRBD2 (7 bases). The CDR3 contains 15 residues. From germline, CDR1 is SGHNT and CDR2 YENEEA. The V end was cut by 5 bases, the J end by 0 bases, with 11 bases between. The CDR3 sequence is CASSLGGVAKNIQYF. CDR3 sequence (DNA): TGTGCCAGCAGCCTAGGGGGGGTAGCCAAAAACATTCAGTACTTC.

V gene TRBV5-1 combines with J gene TRBJ2-7; 7 positions match TRBD2. The CDR3 has 14 residues. Germline CDR1 and CDR2: SGHRS and YFSETQ. Unmatched junction bases numbered 11, after V lost 4 bases and J lost 7 bases. The DNA for the CDR3 is TGCGCCAGCAGCCCCGGGACTAACCTACGAGAGCAGTACTTC. It encodes CASSPGTNLREQYF.

The DNA for the CDR3 is TGTGCCAGCAGCGCCGGGACAGGGGCCTGCAATGAGCAGTTCTTC. Protein sequence: CASSAGTGACNEQFF. This rearrangement joins TRBV7-9 to TRBJ2-1; 10 bases agree with TRBD1. Germline-derived CDR1 and CDR2 are SEHNR and FQNEAQ (reference sequence). This CDR3 is 15 amino acids long. The J segment lost 6 bases and the V segment lost 5 bases, leaving 7 bases of the junction unmatched.

J is TRBJ2-1 and V is TRBV4-2; possibly TRBD1 or TRBD2 for D (5 bases each). The CDR3 has 15 residues. The germline V and J ends were trimmed by 1 base and 4 bases, with 11 bases remaining between them. Germline CDR1 reads LGHNA; CDR2 reads YNFKEQ. This CDR3 reads CASSQGPGAYNEQFF. As DNA, the CDR3 is TGTGCCAGCAGCCAAGGACCCGGGGCTTACAATGAGCAGTTCTTC.